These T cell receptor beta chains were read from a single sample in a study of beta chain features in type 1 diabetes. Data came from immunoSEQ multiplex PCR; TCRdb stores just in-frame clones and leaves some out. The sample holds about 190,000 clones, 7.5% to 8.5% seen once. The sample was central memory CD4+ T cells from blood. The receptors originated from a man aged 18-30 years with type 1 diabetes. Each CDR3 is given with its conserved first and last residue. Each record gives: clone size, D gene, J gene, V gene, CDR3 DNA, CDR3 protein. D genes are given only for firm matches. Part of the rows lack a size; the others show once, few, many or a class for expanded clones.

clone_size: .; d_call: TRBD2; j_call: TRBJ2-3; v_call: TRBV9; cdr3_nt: TGTGCCAGCAGCGTAGCCCCGACAGACTCTAGCGGGGGGATAGATACGCAGTATTTT; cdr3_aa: CASSVAPTDSSGGIDTQYF
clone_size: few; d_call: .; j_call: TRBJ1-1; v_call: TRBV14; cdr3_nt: TGTGCCAGCAGCCAAGATCGGGGGAGGCGCACTGAAGCTTTCTTT; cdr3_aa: CASSQDRGRRTEAFF
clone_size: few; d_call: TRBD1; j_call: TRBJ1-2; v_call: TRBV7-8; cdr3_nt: TGTGCCAGCAGCTTGGACAGGGTGAATAACTATGGCTACACCTTC; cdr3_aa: CASSLDRVNNYGYTF
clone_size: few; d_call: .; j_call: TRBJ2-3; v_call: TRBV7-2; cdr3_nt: TGTGCCAGCAGCAAGAAAACGAGGGATACGCAGTATTTT; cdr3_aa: CASSKKTRDTQYF
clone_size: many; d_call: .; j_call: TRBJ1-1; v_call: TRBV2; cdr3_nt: TGTGCCAGCCGAGGAGGGCGAACTGAAGCTTTCTTT; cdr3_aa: CASRGGRTEAFF
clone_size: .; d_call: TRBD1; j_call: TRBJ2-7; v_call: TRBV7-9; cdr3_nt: TGTGCCAGCAGCTTATTGGGGCAGGGGGCCTACGAGCAGTACTTC; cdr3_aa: CASSLLGQGAYEQYF
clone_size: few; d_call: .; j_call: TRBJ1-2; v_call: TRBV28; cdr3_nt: TGTGCCAGCAGTTTCGACAGTAGGTATGGCTACACCTTC; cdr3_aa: CASSFDSRYGYTF
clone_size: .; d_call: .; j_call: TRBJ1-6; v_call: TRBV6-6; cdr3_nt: TGTGCCAGCACGGCTCGAAAGGGGCCCCTCCACTTT; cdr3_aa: CASTARKGPLHF
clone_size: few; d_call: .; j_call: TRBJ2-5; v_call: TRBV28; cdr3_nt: TGTGCCAGTAGCCAATACGGAGGGGAGTACTTC; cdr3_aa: CASSQYGGEYF
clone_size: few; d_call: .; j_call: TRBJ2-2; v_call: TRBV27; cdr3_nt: TGTGCCAGCAGTTTCGACAGGACCGGGGAGCTGTTTTTT; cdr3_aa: CASSFDRTGELFF
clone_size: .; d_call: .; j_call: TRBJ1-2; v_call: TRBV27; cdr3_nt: TGTGCCAGCGCGGCGCCACAGGGCCTCTCGACAAACTATGGCTACACCTTC; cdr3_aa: CASAAPQGLSTNYGYTF
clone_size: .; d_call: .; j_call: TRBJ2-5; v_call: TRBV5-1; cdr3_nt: TGCGCCAGCAGCTTGACAAGGTCGGGGGGCGCGAGTGAGACCCAGTACTTC; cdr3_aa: CASSLTRSGGASETQYF
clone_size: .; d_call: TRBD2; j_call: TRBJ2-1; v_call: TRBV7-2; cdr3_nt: TGTGCCAGCAGCTTATGGGCCCAGCGGGAGGGTGGTGAGCAGTTCTTC; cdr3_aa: CASSLWAQREGGEQFF
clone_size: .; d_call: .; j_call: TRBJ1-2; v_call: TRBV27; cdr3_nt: TGTGCCAGCAGTTTCCGAGCTAACTATGGCTACACCTTC; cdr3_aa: CASSFRANYGYTF
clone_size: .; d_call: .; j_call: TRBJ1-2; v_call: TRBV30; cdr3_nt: TGTGCCTGGAGCCCCAGGCTTCGCTATGGCTACACCTTC; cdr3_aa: CAWSPRLRYGYTF
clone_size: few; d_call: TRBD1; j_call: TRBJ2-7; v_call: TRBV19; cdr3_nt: TGTGCCAGTAGTCCAGAGGGACAGTACGAGCAGTACTTC; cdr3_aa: CASSPEGQYEQYF
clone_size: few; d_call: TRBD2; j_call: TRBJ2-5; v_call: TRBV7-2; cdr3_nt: TGTGCCAGCAGCTTTAGCGGGAGTCCCCAAGAGACCCAGTACTTC; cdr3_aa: CASSFSGSPQETQYF
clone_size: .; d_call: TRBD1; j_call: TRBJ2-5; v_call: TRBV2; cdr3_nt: TGTGCCAGCAGGACAGACAGGGTCCAAGAGACCCAGTACTTC; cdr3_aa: CASRTDRVQETQYF
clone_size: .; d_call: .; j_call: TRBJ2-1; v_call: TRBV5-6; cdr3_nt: TGTGCCAGCAATGCCCAGGGCCGCTACAATGAGCAGTTCTTC; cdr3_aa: CASNAQGRYNEQFF
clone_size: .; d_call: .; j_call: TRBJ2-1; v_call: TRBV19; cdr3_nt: TGTGCCACCCCGTGGAGGCACTCAACTGAGCAGTTCTTC; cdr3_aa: CATPWRHSTEQFF
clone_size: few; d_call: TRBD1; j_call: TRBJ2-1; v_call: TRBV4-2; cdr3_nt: TGTGCCAGCAGCCGCTCCGGGACAGGGGGCGAGGCTGAGCAGTTCTTC; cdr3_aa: CASSRSGTGGEAEQFF
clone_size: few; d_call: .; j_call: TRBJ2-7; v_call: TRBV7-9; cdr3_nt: TGTGCCAGCAGCCCCCTCGCCCTCGGGTCCTACGAGCAGTACTTC; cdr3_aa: CASSPLALGSYEQYF
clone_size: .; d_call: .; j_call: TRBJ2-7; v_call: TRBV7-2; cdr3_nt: TGTGCCAGCAGTTATATAGGGGGGGGGCCCTACGAGCAGTACTTC; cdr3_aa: CASSYIGGGPYEQYF
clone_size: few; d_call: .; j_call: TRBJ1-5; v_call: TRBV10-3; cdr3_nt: TGTGCCATCAGTGGACAGGGCAATCAGCCCCAGCATTTT; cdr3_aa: CAISGQGNQPQHF
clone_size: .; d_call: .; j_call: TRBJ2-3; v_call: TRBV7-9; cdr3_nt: TGTGCCAGCGGCCGAATCGAGGGCACAGATACGCAGTATTTT; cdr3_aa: CASGRIEGTDTQYF
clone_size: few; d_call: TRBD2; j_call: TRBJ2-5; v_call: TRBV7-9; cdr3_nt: TGTGCCAGCAGCCAAGCGGGGGCAGAGACCCAGTACTTC; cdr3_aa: CASSQAGAETQYF
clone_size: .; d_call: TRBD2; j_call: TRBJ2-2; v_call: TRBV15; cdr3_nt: TGTGCCACCAGTTGGGGACTAGCGGAAAACACCGGGGAGCTGTTTTTT; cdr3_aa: CATSWGLAENTGELFF
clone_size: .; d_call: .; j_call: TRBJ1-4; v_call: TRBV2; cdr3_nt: TGTGCCAGCAGTGTCTATCGGGGAACTAATGAAAAACTGTTTTTT; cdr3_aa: CASSVYRGTNEKLFF
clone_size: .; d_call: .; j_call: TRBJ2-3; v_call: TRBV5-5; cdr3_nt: TGTGCCAGCACCCGGACTAGCACAGATACGCAGTATTTT; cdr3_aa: CASTRTSTDTQYF
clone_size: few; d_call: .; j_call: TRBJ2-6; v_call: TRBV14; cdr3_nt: TGTGCCAGCAGCCAAGGGTACTTCTCTGGGGCCAACGTCCTGACTTTC; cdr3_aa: CASSQGYFSGANVLTF
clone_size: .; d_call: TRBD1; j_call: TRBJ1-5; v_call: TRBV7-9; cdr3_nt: TGTGCCAGCAGCCCGACAGGGGATCACAATCAGCCCCAGCATTTT; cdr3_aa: CASSPTGDHNQPQHF
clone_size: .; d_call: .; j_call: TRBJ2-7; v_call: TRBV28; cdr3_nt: TGTGCCAGCAGCCCAGGACAGTCCTACGAGCAGTACTTC; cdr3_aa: CASSPGQSYEQYF
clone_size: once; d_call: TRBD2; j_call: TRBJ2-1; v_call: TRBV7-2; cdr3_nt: TGTGCCAGCAGCTTAGCGGGGTCTAGCGGGAGAGGAGAGCAGTTCTTC; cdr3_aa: CASSLAGSSGRGEQFF
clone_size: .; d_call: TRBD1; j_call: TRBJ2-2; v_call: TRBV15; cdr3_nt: TGTGCCACCAGCAGGGACAGGGATGTAGACACCGGGGAGCTGTTTTTT; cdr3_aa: CATSRDRDVDTGELFF
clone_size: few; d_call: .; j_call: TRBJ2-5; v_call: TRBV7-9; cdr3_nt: TGTGCCAGCAGTAGTACTGGACAGCCTCAAGAGACCCAGTACTTC; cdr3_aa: CASSSTGQPQETQYF
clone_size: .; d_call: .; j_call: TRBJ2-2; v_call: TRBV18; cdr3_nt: TGTGCCAGCTCACTCAACAGCCCAGACCTCACCGGGGAGCTGTTTTTT; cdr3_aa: CASSLNSPDLTGELFF
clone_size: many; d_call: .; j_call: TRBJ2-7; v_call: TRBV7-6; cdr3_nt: TGTGCCAGCAGCTTAACTTCGCCTAGCGTCCAGCCTTCCTACGAGCAGTACTTC; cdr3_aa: CASSLTSPSVQPSYEQYF
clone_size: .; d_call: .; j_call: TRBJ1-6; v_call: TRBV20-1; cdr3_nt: TGCAGCCCTAGTATAAGGTTACCCCTCCACTTT; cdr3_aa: CSPSIRLPLHF
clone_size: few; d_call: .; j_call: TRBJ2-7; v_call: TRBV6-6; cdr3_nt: TGTGCCAGCAGTTATCCAGGGACCTACGAGCAGTACTTC; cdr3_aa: CASSYPGTYEQYF
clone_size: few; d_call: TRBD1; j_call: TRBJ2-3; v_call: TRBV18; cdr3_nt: TGTGCCACCTCCGGGACAGGGGCTCTCCATACGCAGTATTTT; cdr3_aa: CATSGTGALHTQYF
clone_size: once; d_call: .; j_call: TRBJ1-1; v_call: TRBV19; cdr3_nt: TGTGCCAGTACCTCCCGGGGAGGGCGAGACACTGAAGCTTTCTTT; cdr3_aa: CASTSRGGRDTEAFF
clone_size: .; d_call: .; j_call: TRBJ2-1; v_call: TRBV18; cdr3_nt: TGTGCCAGCTCACTCGATTCCGGGACTCCGTACAATGAGCAGTTCTTC; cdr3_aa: CASSLDSGTPYNEQFF
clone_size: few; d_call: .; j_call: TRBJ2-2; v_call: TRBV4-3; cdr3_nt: TGCGCCAGCAGCCCCGAGGTCCAGGGTAGGACCGGGGAGCTGTTTTTT; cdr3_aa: CASSPEVQGRTGELFF
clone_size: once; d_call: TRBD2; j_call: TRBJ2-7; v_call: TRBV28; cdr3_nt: TGTGCCAGCAGGGCGGGAGGGAACTCCTACGAGCAGTACTTC; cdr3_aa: CASRAGGNSYEQYF
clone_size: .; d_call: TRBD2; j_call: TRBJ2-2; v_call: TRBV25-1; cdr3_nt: TGTGCCAGCAGTGAATCCCCCAGCGGGAGTTACACCGGGGAGCTGTTTTTT; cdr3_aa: CASSESPSGSYTGELFF
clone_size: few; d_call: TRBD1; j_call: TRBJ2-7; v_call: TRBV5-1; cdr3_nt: TGCGCCAGCAGCGTGATGGGGACAGGGGGCTACGAGCAGTACTTC; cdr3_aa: CASSVMGTGGYEQYF
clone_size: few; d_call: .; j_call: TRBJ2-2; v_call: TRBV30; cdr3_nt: TGTGCCTGGCAGGGACTGTCGAACACCGGGGAGCTGTTTTTT; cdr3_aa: CAWQGLSNTGELFF
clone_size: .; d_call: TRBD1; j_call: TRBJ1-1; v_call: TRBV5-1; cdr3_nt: TGCGCCAGCAGCCAGGGGGACGGTCGGCGCACTGAAGCTTTCTTT; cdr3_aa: CASSQGDGRRTEAFF
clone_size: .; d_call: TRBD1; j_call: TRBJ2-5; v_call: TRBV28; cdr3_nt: TGTGCCAGCAACCGCGGGACAGGGCGAGAGACCCAGTACTTC; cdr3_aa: CASNRGTGRETQYF
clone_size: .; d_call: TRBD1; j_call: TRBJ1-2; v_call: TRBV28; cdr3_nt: TGTGCCAGCAGGTCAACAGGGGGTGGGTTCGATGGCTACACCTTC; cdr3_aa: CASRSTGGGFDGYTF
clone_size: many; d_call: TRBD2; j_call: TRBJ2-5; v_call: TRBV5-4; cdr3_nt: TGTGCCAGCAGCCGGACTAGCGACCAAGAGACCCAGTACTTC; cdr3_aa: CASSRTSDQETQYF